One and the same sample provided the 30 T cell receptor beta chains below, sequenced in a study of shared clonotypes between healthy human individuals. Assay: immunoSEQ multiplex PCR; the TCRdb copy retains only in-frame clones and omits some. Of 850,000 to 1,200,000 clones in the sample, about 75% are singletons; the top ten hold about 1.5%. Sequencing input: memory CD4+ T cells sorted from blood. The subset here: CD45RA-negative fraction. Receptor source: a young man in good health.

The rearrangement links TRBV6-5 to TRBJ2-2; 9 bases map to TRBD2. The CDR3 runs to 15 residues. Per the germline V gene, CDR1 is MNHEY and CDR2 is SVGAGI. With V trimmed by 5 bases and J by 7 bases, 8 bases remained unmatched. As DNA, the CDR3 is TGTGCCAGCAGTCTAATGGGACTAGCCCGCGGGGAGCTGTTTTTT. As protein: CASSLMGLARGELFF.

CDR3 DNA sequence: TGTGCCAGCAGTTTACGACCGGGGCTCGGGGAGCTGTTTTTT. Its translation is CASSLRPGLGELFF. The chain couples TRBV6-5 to TRBJ2-2; possibly TRBD1 or TRBD2 for D (5 bases each). Germline CDR1 is MNHEY and CDR2 is SVGAGI. The V gene lost 4 bases and the J gene lost 7 bases, with 13 bases spanning the gap. This CDR3 is 14 amino acids long.

The chain couples TRBV5-1 to TRBJ2-5; D uncertain. The CDR3 runs to 15 residues. The V and J ends lost 9 bases and 2 bases respectively, with 20 bases between them. Germline-derived CDR1 and CDR2 are SGHRS and YFSETQ. The CDR3 sequence: CATTEFGMNQETQYF. As DNA, the CDR3 is TGCGCCACCACTGAATTTGGTATGAATCAAGAGACCCAGTACTTC.

The chain links TRBV10-1 to TRBJ1-3, with 8 bases aligning to TRBD1. Germline V gene data show CDR1 as WNHNN and CDR2 as SYGVQD (reference sequence). With V trimmed by 3 bases and J by 2 bases, 3 bases remained unmatched. This CDR3 comprises 15 residues. Here the CDR3 DNA reads TGCGCCAGCAGTGAATCGACAGGGGCTGGAAACACCATATATTTT. Translated, it gives CASSESTGAGNTIYF.

The CDR3 protein is CASSDGMAGNTEAFF. The CDR3 region has the DNA TGTGCCAGCAGTGATGGGATGGCGGGGAACACTGAAGCTTTCTTT. This chain uses TRBV6-1 with TRBJ1-1; D remains unclear. Trimming shortened V by 3 bases and J by 1 base, and 12 bases separated the two germline ends. The CDR3 runs to 15 residues. The germline CDR1 and CDR2 sequences are MNHNS and SASEGT.

J is TRBJ2-7 and V is TRBV6-5; maybe TRBD1 (6 bases). Germline V gene data show CDR1 as MNHEY and CDR2 as SVGAGI. This CDR3 has 15 amino acids. Between the trimmed V and J ends, which lost 6 bases and 1 base, there was a span of 16 bases. CDR3 coding DNA: TGTGCCAGCAGAAGAGCCCGGGACATTTCCTACGAGCAGTACTTC. It yields the protein CASRRARDISYEQYF.

J is TRBJ2-7 and V is TRBV29-1; D gene ambiguous. Germline V gene lookup returns CDR1 SQVTM and CDR2 ANQGSEA. The CDR3 has 13 residues. V was pared by 4 bases and J by 0 bases, with 10 bases between. CDR3 nucleotides: TGCAGCGTTGTAATTGGGTCCTCCTACGAGCAGTACTTC. This translates into CSVVIGSSYEQYF.

The chain links TRBV10-3 to TRBJ2-7; 11 positions agree with TRBD2. V shed 6 bases, J shed 3 bases, and the junction held 4 bases outside the gene matches. This CDR3 contains 14 residues. Germline CDR1 reads ENHRY; CDR2 reads SYGVKD. The CDR3 sequence: CAISGLAGGYEQYF. For the CDR3, the DNA is TGTGCCATCAGCGGACTAGCGGGTGGCTACGAGCAGTACTTC.

The rearrangement links TRBV9 to TRBJ1-1; a weak D match, TRBD1 (5 bases). The CDR3 extends over 14 amino acids. Trimming removed 7 bases at V and 0 bases at J, with 13 bases between. Germline CDR1 is SGDLS and CDR2 is YYNGEE. Written as DNA, the CDR3 is TGTGCCAGCGGAGGGACGTTCATGAACACTGAAGCTTTCTTT. Protein product: CASGGTFMNTEAFF. The full variable domain, completed using reference TRBV9 and TRBJ1-1, is DSGVTQTPKHLITATGQRVTLRCSPRSGDLSVYWYQQSLDQGLQFLIQYYNGEERAKGNILERFSAQQFPDLHSELNLSSLELGDSALYFCASGGTFMNTEAFFGQGTRLTVV.

The V gene is TRBV14, the J gene TRBJ1-1; 8 bases fit TRBD1. Germline CDR1 and CDR2: SGHDN and FVKESK. The junction had 4 bases not matched to a gene; V was cut back by 4 bases and J by 0 bases. The CDR3 loop spans 15 amino acids. This chain's CDR3 is CASSRGTGMNTEAFF. The CDR3 DNA reads TGTGCCAGCAGCCGGGGGACAGGCATGAACACTGAAGCTTTCTTT.

This clone was picked up a small number of times. This chain uses TRBV4-1 with TRBJ1-1; 12 nucleotides match TRBD1. There are 16 residues in the CDR3. V trimming: 4 bases; J trimming: 1 base; junction bases outside the gene matches: 4. Germline assignment: CDR1 MGHRA and CDR2 YSYEKL. DNA of the CDR3: TGCGCCAGCAGCCGTGGGACAGGGGGCGAGAACACTGAAGCTTTCTTT. As protein: CASSRGTGGENTEAFF.

The chain combines TRBV2 with TRBJ2-7; TRBD1 matches at 8 bases. Trimming removed 6 bases from V and 7 bases from J; junction bases left unmatched: 11. The CDR3 has 14 residues. The germline gives CDR1 SNHLY, CDR2 FYNNEI. CDR3 coding DNA: TGTGCCAGCAGCGGACAGGGCCCTCGAGGGGAGCAGTACTTC. Protein sequence: CASSGQGPRGEQYF. The full variable domain, its missing parts supplied by reference TRBV2 and TRBJ2-7, is EPEVTQTPSHQVTQMGQEVILRCVPISNHLYFYWYRQILGQKVEFLVSFYNNEISEKSEIFDDQFSVERPDGSNFTLKIRSTKLEDSAMYFCASSGQGPRGEQYFGPGTRLTVT.

The rearrangement uses TRBV12-5 and TRBJ1-5, with D uncertain. Trimming shortened V by 4 bases and J by 1 base, and 5 bases separated the two germline ends. The CDR3 extends over 13 amino acids. Germline CDR1 reads LGHNT; CDR2 reads FRNRAP. The chain's CDR3 is CASGSGSNQPQHF. In nucleotides, the CDR3 is TGTGCTAGTGGTTCCGGAAGCAATCAGCCCCAGCATTTT.

The CDR3 region has the DNA TGTGCCAGCAGTGGCGCCTATGAGCAGTTCTTC. Protein sequence: CASSGAYEQFF. The V call is TRBV2, the J call TRBJ2-1; D unresolved. The V end was cut by 4 bases, the J end by 8 bases, with 6 bases between. CDR1 is SNHLY, CDR2 FYNNEI, per germline. CDR3 length: 11 amino acids.

This clone was counted at least ten times. The rearrangement links TRBV4-1 to TRBJ2-5, with 8 bases lining up with TRBD1. This CDR3 is built from 15 residues. V was pared by 4 bases and J by 5 bases, with 9 bases of the junction left unmatched. CDR1 and CDR2 from the germline V gene are MGHRA and YSYEKL. The CDR3 bases are TGCGCCAGCAGCCCACAGACAGGGGAGTGGGAGACCCAGTACTTC. Its translation is CASSPQTGEWETQYF.

V is TRBV5-4 and J is TRBJ1-2; 7 bases line up with TRBD1. The CDR3 runs 16 residues. J was trimmed by 1 base and V by 6 bases; bases with no gene match: 12. Germline CDR1 SGHNT, CDR2 YYREEE (reference sequence). The CDR3 DNA reads as TGTGCCAGCACCTACAGGGGTGCCTCCTTTAACTATGGCTACACCTTC. Encoded protein: CASTYRGASFNYGYTF.

The genes are TRBV6-6 and TRBJ1-1; D is ambiguous. Germline-derived CDR1 and CDR2 are MNHNY and SVGAGI (reference sequence). The V end lost 6 bases, the J end lost 4 bases, and 12 bases lay between the germline ends. CDR3 length: 13 residues. The DNA of the CDR3 is TGTGCCAGCAGCGGGAATCCGAGCACTGAAGCTTTCTTT. Protein sequence: CASSGNPSTEAFF.

V and J are TRBV6-1 and TRBJ2-3, with D unresolved. This CDR3 is 15 amino acids long. V was clipped by 3 bases and J by 3 bases, with 13 bases between them. Germline-derived CDR1 and CDR2 are MNHNS and SASEGT. The CDR3 is CASSDLGRRTDTQYF. In DNA, the CDR3 is TGTGCCAGCAGTGATCTAGGCAGGCGGACAGATACGCAGTATTTT.

This rearrangement joins TRBV28 to TRBJ2-7; D unresolved. The V and J ends lost 6 bases and 3 bases respectively, with 21 bases between them. The CDR3 runs to 16 residues. Germline V gene data show CDR1 as MDHEN and CDR2 as SYDVKM. CDR3 nucleotides: TGTGCCAGCAGCCCTAAGATGTGGGCCGCGGTCTACGAGCAGTACTTC. This sequence encodes CASSPKMWAAVYEQYF.

The V gene is TRBV6-5, the J gene TRBJ2-7; D assignment may be TRBD1 or TRBD2 (5 bases each). Deletions cut 1 base from V and 6 bases from J, with 10 bases between. The CDR3 has 13 amino acids. The germline V gene encodes CDR1 MNHEY and CDR2 SVGAGI. The CDR3, as DNA: TGTGCCAGCAGTTACTTCGGGGCACGCGAGCAGTACTTC. Amino acid sequence: CASSYFGAREQYF.

As regards this clone: Within the sample, other DNA sequences also encode this same CDR3. The chain combines TRBV6-6 with TRBJ1-5; the match to TRBD1 covers 7 bases. V was pared by 10 bases and J by 7 bases, with 10 bases of the junction left unmatched. Germline V lookup: CDR1 MNHNY, CDR2 SVGAGI (reference sequence). The CDR3 totals 13 residues. CDR3 in DNA: TGTGCCACCCAGGGGGGGGTGGGACAGCCCCAGCATTTT. This encodes CATQGGVGQPQHF.

The V gene is TRBV18, the J gene TRBJ1-5; D gene ambiguous. The CDR3 length is 16 residues. Between the trimmed V and J ends, which lost 3 bases and 4 bases, there was a span of 16 bases. CDR1 is KGHSH and CDR2 is LQKENI in the germline V gene. In DNA, the CDR3 is TGTGCCAGCTCACCTCAGCAAGGAGCCTTAAATCAGCCCCAGCATTTT. Translated, it gives CASSPQQGALNQPQHF.

The chain couples TRBV30 to TRBJ1-3; D not resolved. Germline lookup yields CDR1 GTSNPN and CDR2 SVGIG (reference sequence). V dropped 0 bases and J dropped 0 bases, with 24 bases sitting between them. This CDR3 region has 20 residues. CDR3 sequence: CAWSVSLFLGYRSSGNTIYF. For the CDR3, the DNA is TGTGCCTGGAGTGTTTCACTTTTTTTAGGCTATCGCTCCTCTGGAAACACCATATATTTT.

The chain recombines TRBV19 with TRBJ2-2, with 7 bases lining up with TRBD2. V lost 5 bases to trimming and J lost 1 base; unmatched junction nucleotides: 4. This CDR3 comprises 15 residues. Germline CDR1 and CDR2: LNHDA and SQIVND (reference sequence). The chain's CDR3 is CASSWLAGNTGELFF. The CDR3 DNA reads as TGTGCCAGTAGTTGGTTAGCGGGGAACACCGGGGAGCTGTTTTTT.

This chain connects TRBV29-1 to TRBJ1-5; D is perhaps TRBD1 (6 bases). The CDR3 sequence is 14 residues long. Trimming left V 5 bases short and J 7 bases short, with 18 bases between. Germline V CDR1 and CDR2: SQVTM, ANQGSEA. The CDR3 coding sequence is TGCAGCGTTTCGGATGGAACAGGGCAACAGCCCCAGCATTTT. It codes for CSVSDGTGQQPQHF.

J is TRBJ1-2 and V is TRBV19; D unclear. The germline V and J ends were trimmed by 6 bases and 0 bases, with 11 bases remaining between them. The CDR3 extends over 14 amino acids. Germline CDR1 is LNHDA and CDR2 is SQIVND (reference sequence). The CDR3 sequence: CASSLGVTNYGYTF. CDR3 nucleotide sequence: TGTGCCAGTAGCCTCGGGGTTACTAACTATGGCTACACCTTC.

Comments on this clone: The junction and the germline gene differ at one end; a read error may be behind it. The genes are TRBV7-7 and TRBJ2-1; D is possibly TRBD1 or TRBD2 (5 bases each). The length of the CDR3 is 19 residues. Germline V gene data show CDR1 as SSHAT and CDR2 as FNYEAQ (reference sequence). The CDR3 loop is CASSLALLLGDRSYNEQFF. CDR3 in DNA: TGTGCTAGCAGCTTAGCACTACTACTAGGGGACCGGTCCTACAATGAGCAGTTCTTC. Full variable domain (rest looked up from reference TRBV7-7 and TRBJ2-1): GAGVSQSPRYKVTKRGQDVTLRCDPISSHATLYWYQQALGQGPEFLTYFNYEAQPDKSGLPSDRFSAERPEGSISTLTIQRTEQRDSAMYRCASSLALLLGDRSYNEQFFGPGTRLTVL.

The table lists this clone with a count of one. It may be a read error: a sequence one base away is much more abundant. The chain carries TRBV7-2 and TRBJ2-3; TRBD1 agrees at 7 bases. J gave up 2 bases and V 5 bases, and 4 bases lay outside the gene matches. The CDR3 length is 14 residues. From germline, CDR1 is SGHTA and CDR2 FQGNSA. CDR3 bases: TGTGCCAGCAGCCGGGACAGATACACAGATACGCAGTATTTT. It yields the protein CASSRDRYTDTQYF.

The chain couples TRBV5-6 to TRBJ1-5; 10 nucleotides align to TRBD1. V was pared by 0 bases and J by 9 bases, with 6 bases of the junction left unmatched. Per germline, CDR1 SGHDT and CDR2 YYEEEE. CDR3 size: 15 residues. CDR3: CASSLGDRGAAPQHF. The CDR3 DNA sequence: TGTGCCAGCAGCTTGGGGGACAGGGGTGCGGCGCCCCAGCATTTT.

To note about this clone: Other DNA sequences in this specimen translate into the identical CDR3. This chain uses TRBV5-5 with TRBJ2-7, with 9 bases matching TRBD1. V lost 0 bases and J lost 4; bases outside the gene matches: 5. The CDR3 has 15 amino acids. The germline V gene has CDR1 SGHKS and CDR2 YYEKEE (reference sequence). The CDR3 sequence is CASSLAGQGSYEQYF. The CDR3 DNA reads TGTGCCAGCAGCTTGGCGGGACAGGGTTCGTACGAGCAGTACTTC.